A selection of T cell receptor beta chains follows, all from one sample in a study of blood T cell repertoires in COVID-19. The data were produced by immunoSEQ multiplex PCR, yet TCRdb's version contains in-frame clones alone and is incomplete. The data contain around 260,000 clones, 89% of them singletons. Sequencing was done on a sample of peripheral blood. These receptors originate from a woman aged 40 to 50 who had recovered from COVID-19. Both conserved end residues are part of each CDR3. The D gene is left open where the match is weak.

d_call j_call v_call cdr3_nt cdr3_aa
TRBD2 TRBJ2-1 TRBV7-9 TGTGCCAGCAGGCCTAGCGGGAGTTGGAGTGAGCAGTTCTTC CASRPSGSWSEQFF
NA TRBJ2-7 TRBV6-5 TGTGCCAGCAGTTACTCGTTCGGACAACCCTACGAGCAGTACTTC CASSYSFGQPYEQYF
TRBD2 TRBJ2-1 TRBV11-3 TGTGCCAGCAGCCTGGGACTAGCCCTCGGTTCAGATTACAATGAGCAGTTCTTC CASSLGLALGSDYNEQFF
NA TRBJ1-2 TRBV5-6 TGTGCCAGCAGCAGCGCAGGGTCCTTTGGCTACACCTTC CASSSAGSFGYTF
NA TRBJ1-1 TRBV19 TGTGCCAGTAGTATCCCCCGCGTTCCGAACACTGAAGCTTTCTTT CASSIPRVPNTEAFF
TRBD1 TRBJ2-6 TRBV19 TGTGCCAGTCGAGAGGGGGCCGGGGCCAACGTCCTGACTTTC CASREGAGANVLTF
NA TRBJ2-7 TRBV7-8 NA CASSLDSTSGDSYEQYF
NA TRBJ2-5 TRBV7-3 TGTGCCAGCAGCCCCAGCGTCCAAGAGACCCAGTACTTC CASSPSVQETQYF
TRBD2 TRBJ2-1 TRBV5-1 TGCGCCAGCAGCTCGTCCGGGACTAGCGGGCTCGATGAGCAGTTCTTC CASSSSGTSGLDEQFF
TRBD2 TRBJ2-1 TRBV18 TGTGCCAGCTCACCACTAGCGGGAGAGGGCCTCCACAATGAGCAGTTCTTC CASSPLAGEGLHNEQFF
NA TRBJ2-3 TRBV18 TGTGCCAGCTCCCCGACACTTGGGGATACGCAGTATTTT CASSPTLGDTQYF
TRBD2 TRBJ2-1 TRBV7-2 TGTGCCAGCAGCTTAGAAGCTAGCGGGAGTACTGAGCAGTTCTTC CASSLEASGSTEQFF
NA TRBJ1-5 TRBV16 TGTGCCAGCAGCCAAATGTCGAGCAATCAGCCCCAGCATTTT CASSQMSSNQPQHF
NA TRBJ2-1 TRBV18 TGTGCCAGCTCACCACTGAGTCTAACTGAGCAGTTCTTC CASSPLSLTEQFF
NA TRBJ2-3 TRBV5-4 TGTGCCAGCAGCTTGGACAGTGGAGATACGCAGTATTTT CASSLDSGDTQYF
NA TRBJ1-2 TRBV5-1 TGCGCCAGCAGCCCTCAGGGGCGGGATGGCTACACCTTC CASSPQGRDGYTF
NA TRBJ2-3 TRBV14 TGTGCCAGCAGCCAAGATGCTGCGGGAGATACGCAGTATTTT CASSQDAAGDTQYF
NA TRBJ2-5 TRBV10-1 TGCGCCAGCAGTGGAGCGGACCAAGAGACCCAGTACTTC CASSGADQETQYF
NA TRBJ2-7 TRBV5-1 TGCGCCAGCAGCTTGACAGGCCTCAATCCCCCCTACGAGCAGTACTTC CASSLTGLNPPYEQYF
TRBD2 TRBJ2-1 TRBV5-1 TGCGCCAGCAGCCTCTCCGGGACTAGCACTGAGCAGTTCTTC CASSLSGTSTEQFF
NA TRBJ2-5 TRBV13 TGTGCCAGCAGCTTAATTCCAGGGGAAGAGACCCAGTACTTC CASSLIPGEETQYF
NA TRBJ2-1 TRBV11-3 TGTGCCAGCAGCTTAGATCGGAGCTCCTACAATGAGCAGTTCTTC CASSLDRSSYNEQFF
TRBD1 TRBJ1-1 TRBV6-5 TGTGCCAGCAGCACGGGACAGGGGAGCACTGAAGCTTTCTTT CASSTGQGSTEAFF
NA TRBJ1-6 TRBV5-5 TGTGCCAGCAGCCAAAAAATTACTACAGGGAGCTCCTATAATTCACCCCTCCACTTT CASSQKITTGSSYNSPLHF
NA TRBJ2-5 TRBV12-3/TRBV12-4 TGTGCCAGCAGTTTAACACAAGAAGAGACCCAGTACTTC CASSLTQEETQYF
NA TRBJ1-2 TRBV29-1 TGCAGCGTTGAAGACGAACAGGGCTCTGGGGGCTACACCTTC CSVEDEQGSGGYTF
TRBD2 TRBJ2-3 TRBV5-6 TGTGCCAGCAGCTTGAGGCTAGCGGGAAGCACAGATACGCAGTATTTT CASSLRLAGSTDTQYF
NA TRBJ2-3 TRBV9 TGTGCCAGCAGCGTAGGCTGGGCCGTCGCAGATACGCAGTATTTT CASSVGWAVADTQYF
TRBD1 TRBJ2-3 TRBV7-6 TGTGCCAGCAGTCCGAAGAGGGGGACAGGGGGCTCAGATACGCAGTATTTT CASSPKRGTGGSDTQYF
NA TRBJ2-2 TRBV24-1 TGTGCCACCAGTTACGGGGGGAACACCGGGGAGCTGTTTTTT CATSYGGNTGELFF
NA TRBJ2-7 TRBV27 TGTGCCAGCAGTTTGGACTACCGCTACGAGCAGTACTTC CASSLDYRYEQYF
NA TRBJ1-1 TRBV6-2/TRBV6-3 TGTGCCAGCAGTTATACAGGCAGCACTGAAGCTTTCTTT CASSYTGSTEAFF
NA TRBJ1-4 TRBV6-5 TGTGCCAGCGGGCGAGCTAATGAAAAACTGTTTTTT CASGRANEKLFF
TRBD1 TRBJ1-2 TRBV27 TGTGCCAGCACAGGGGGTACGGGCTACACCTTC CASTGGTGYTF
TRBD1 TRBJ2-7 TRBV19 TGTGCCAGTAGTATTGCCCGGGGGACAGGGGAGCAGTACTTC CASSIARGTGEQYF
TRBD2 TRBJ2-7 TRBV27 TGTGCCAGCAGTAGACTAGCGGGACCAACCTACGAGCAGTACTTC CASSRLAGPTYEQYF
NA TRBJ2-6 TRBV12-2 TGTGCAAGTCGCTCAGGGGCACGCCAGAGTAGCTCTGGGGCCAACGTCCTGACTTTC CASRSGARQSSSGANVLTF
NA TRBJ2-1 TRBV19 TGTGCCAGTAGTATAGCCAGCTCCTACAATGAGCAGTTCTTC CASSIASSYNEQFF
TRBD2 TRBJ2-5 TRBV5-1 TGCGCCAGCAGCTTGACCGGGGCTAGCGGGGTCAAAGAGACCCAGTACTTC CASSLTGASGVKETQYF
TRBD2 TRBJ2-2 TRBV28 TGTGCCAGCAGTTTAACAAGCGGGAGTAACACCGGGGAGCTGTTTTTT CASSLTSGSNTGELFF
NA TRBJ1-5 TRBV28 TGTGCCAGCAGTTTTGCTGAGTCCAATCAGCCCCAGCATTTT CASSFAESNQPQHF